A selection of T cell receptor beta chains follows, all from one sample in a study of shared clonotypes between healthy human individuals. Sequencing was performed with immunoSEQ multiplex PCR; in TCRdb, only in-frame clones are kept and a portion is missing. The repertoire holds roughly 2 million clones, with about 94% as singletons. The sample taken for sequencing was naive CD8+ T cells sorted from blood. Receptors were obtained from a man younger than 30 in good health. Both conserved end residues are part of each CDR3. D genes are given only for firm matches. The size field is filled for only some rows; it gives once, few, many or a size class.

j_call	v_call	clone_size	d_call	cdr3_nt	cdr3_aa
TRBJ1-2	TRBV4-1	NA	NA	TGCGCCAGCAGCCAAGACATGAGGGGGAACGGCTACACCTTC	CASSQDMRGNGYTF
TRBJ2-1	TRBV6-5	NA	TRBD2	TGTGCCAGCAGTTACGGGACTACCCCTTACAATGAGCAGTTCTTC	CASSYGTTPYNEQFF
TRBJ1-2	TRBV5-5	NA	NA	TGTGCCAGCGACGAGTATGGGCCCAATGGTGGCTACACCTTC	CASDEYGPNGGYTF
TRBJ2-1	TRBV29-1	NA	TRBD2	TGCAGCGTTGAATTATCCGGGACTAGCGGTAAAAAATACTCCTACAATGAGCAGTTCTTC	CSVELSGTSGKKYSYNEQFF
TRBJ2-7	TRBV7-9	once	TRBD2	TGTGCCAGCAGCCCTGAACTAGCGGGAGGGCCCTTGGGCTACGAGCAGTACTTC	CASSPELAGGPLGYEQYF
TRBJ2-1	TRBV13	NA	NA	TGTGCCAGCAGCTTTGGCAGCTCCTACAATGAGCAGTTCTTC	CASSFGSSYNEQFF
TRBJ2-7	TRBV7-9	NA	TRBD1	TGTGCCAGCAGCTTAGGGGACAGGGGGCAGTACGAGCAGTACTTC	CASSLGDRGQYEQYF
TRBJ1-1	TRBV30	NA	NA	TGTGCCTGGAGTCCTGACAGTGCCACTGAAGCTTTCTTT	CAWSPDSATEAFF
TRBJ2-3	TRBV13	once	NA	TGTGCCAGCAGCTTAGCCCCCACAGATACGCAGTATTTT	CASSLAPTDTQYF
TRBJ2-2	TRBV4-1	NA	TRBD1	TGCGCCAGCAGCCAAGGAGGGGGCCAGAACACCGGGGAGCTGTTTTTT	CASSQGGGQNTGELFF
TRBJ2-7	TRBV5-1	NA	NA	TGCGCCAGCAGCCTTACCTGGGACGTAAGCTCCTACGAGCAGTACTTC	CASSLTWDVSSYEQYF
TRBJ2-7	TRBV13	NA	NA	TGTGCCAGCAGCGCCCGGACTGGCCGCAACGAGCAGTACTTC	CASSARTGRNEQYF
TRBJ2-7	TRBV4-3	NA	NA	TGCGCCAGCAGCCAAGATCCGCAGGGGGGGGAGCAGTACTTC	CASSQDPQGGEQYF
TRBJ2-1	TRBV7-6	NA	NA	TGTGCCAGCAGCTTAGGGCTGTACAATGAGCAGTTCTTC	CASSLGLYNEQFF
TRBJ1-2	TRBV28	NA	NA	TGTGCCAGCAGCCCCAGGGAGCTGATCGGGGAGGGCTACACCTTC	CASSPRELIGEGYTF
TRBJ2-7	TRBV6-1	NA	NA	TGTGCCGTGTCGATGGGACTTAACAGCGAGCAGTACTTC	CAVSMGLNSEQYF
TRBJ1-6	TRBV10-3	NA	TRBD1	TGTGCCATCAGGACAGGGGTATACTCACCCCTCCACTTT	CAIRTGVYSPLHF
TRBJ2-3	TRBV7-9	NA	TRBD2	TGTGCCAGCAGCTTAACAGCGGGAGGGCCCCTAAGCACAGATACGCAGTATTTT	CASSLTAGGPLSTDTQYF
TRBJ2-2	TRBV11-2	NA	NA	TGTGCCAGCAGCTTCAGGACGGTAAACACCGGGGAGCTGTTTTTT	CASSFRTVNTGELFF
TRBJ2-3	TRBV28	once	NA	TGTGCCAGCAGTGGTCGAGCGGGCCCGGGCACAGATACGCAGTATTTT	CASSGRAGPGTDTQYF
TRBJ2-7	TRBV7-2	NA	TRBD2	TGTGCCAGCAGCTTTCCCGGCAGCGGGATACTCGAGCAGTACTTC	CASSFPGSGILEQYF
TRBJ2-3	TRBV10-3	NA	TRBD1	TGTGCCATCAGAGGGGGCCCCGGCAGCACAGATACGCAGTATTTT	CAIRGGPGSTDTQYF
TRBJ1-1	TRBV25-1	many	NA	TGTGCCAGCAGTGTACTGAACACTGAAGCTTTCTTT	CASSVLNTEAFF
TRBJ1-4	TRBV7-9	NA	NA	TGTGCCAGCAGCTTTAAGAGTCCCGGGGAAAAACTGTTTTTT	CASSFKSPGEKLFF
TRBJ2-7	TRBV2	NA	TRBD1	TGTGCCAGCAGAGTAGGACAGGGGGCCTCCTACGAGCAGTACTTC	CASRVGQGASYEQYF
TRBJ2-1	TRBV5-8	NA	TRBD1	TGTGCCAGCAGGGTTACAGGGGGCTACAATGAGCAGTTCTTC	CASRVTGGYNEQFF
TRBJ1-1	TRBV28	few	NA	TGTGCCAGCAGTTTGGAGAGAACACTGAACACTGAAGCTTTCTTT	CASSLERTLNTEAFF
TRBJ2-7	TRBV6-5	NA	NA	TGTGCCAGCAGTTACCGTGAGCGGGTCGAGCAGTACTTC	CASSYRERVEQYF
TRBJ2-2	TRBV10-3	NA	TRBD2	TGTGCCATCAGTGATCCAGCGGGAGACTACACCGGGGAGCTGTTTTTT	CAISDPAGDYTGELFF
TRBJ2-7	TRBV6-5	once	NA	TGTGCCAGCAGTTACGGCACACCCCGCTCCTACGAGCAGTACTTC	CASSYGTPRSYEQYF
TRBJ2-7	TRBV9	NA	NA	TGTGCCAGCAGCGTAGGTGGAGGGACCCACGAGCAGTACTTC	CASSVGGGTHEQYF
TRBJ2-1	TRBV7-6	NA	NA	TGTGCCAGCAGCTTATCCGACAATGAGCAGTTCTTC	CASSLSDNEQFF
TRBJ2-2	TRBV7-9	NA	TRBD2	TGTGCCAGCAGCCAGCCGCTAGCGGCGGGGGAGCTGTTTTTT	CASSQPLAAGELFF
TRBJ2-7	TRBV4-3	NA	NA	TGCGCCAGCAGCCAAGACAGGGAGGCCTCCTACGAGCAGTACTTC	CASSQDREASYEQYF
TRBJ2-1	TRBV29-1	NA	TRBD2	TGCAGCGTTGTCAGACTAGCGGGAGGAAACAATGAGCAGTTCTTC	CSVVRLAGGNNEQFF
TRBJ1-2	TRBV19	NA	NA	TGTGCCAGTAGTATCTGGGACGGAGACTATGGCTACACCTTC	CASSIWDGDYGYTF
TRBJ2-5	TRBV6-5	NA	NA	TGCGTAACGCGGGGATTCCAAGAGACCCAGTACTTC	CVTRGFQETQYF
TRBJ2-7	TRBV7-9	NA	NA	TGTGCCAGCAGCTTATTACTTGGTCTAAACGAGCAGTACTTC	CASSLLLGLNEQYF
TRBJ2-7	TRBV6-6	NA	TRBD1	TGTGCCAGCACCCTACTCGGGACAGCTCCCTACGAGCAGTACTTC	CASTLLGTAPYEQYF
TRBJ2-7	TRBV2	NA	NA	TGTGCCAGCAGTGAAGGAGGGGGTCTCGCCTACGAGCAGTACTTC	CASSEGGGLAYEQYF
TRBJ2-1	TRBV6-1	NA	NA	TGTGCCAGCCGGGAGGGGGCCTCCTACAATGAGCAGTTCTTC	CASREGASYNEQFF
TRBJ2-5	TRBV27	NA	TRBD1	TGTGCCAGCAGGCCCGCGAGGGGGCGGTACCAAGAGACCCAGTACTTC	CASRPARGRYQETQYF
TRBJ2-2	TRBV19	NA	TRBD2	TGTGCCAGTAGGCTAGCGGGAGAAGGAACCGGGGAGCTGTTTTTT	CASRLAGEGTGELFF
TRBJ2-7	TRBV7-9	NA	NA	TGTGCCAGCAGTCGAGAAAACAGCTACGAGCAGTACTTC	CASSRENSYEQYF
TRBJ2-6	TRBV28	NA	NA	TGTGCCAGCAGTGATCCGGTGCTGGACAGCAACCTCCGGGCCAACGTCCTGACTTTC	CASSDPVLDSNLRANVLTF
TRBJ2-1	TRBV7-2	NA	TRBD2	TGTGCCAGCAGCTCTACTACCGGGACTAGCGGATTAGGGCAGTTCTTC	CASSSTTGTSGLGQFF
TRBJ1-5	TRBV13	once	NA	TGTGCCAGCAGCTTAGGCAGCCTCCTGAACCAGCCCCAGCATTTT	CASSLGSLLNQPQHF
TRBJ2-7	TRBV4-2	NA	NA	TGTGCCAGCAGCAAGGGGGGGGACTACGAGCAGTACTTC	CASSKGGDYEQYF
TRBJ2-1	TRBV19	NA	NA	TGTGCCAGTAGTATGGTAGGGGGGGCCTACAATGAGCAGTTCTTC	CASSMVGGAYNEQFF
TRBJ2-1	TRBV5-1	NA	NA	TGCGCCAGCAGCTTGAGGTTAGCGGACTACAATGAGCAGTTCTTC	CASSLRLADYNEQFF